This entry lists 28 T cell receptor beta chains sequenced from one sample in a study of T cell repertoires in cytomegalovirus infection. Via MiXCR, TCRdb re-called the reads, giving one row per CDR3 protein. The table shows over 300,000 distinct CDR3 sequences, with under 20% occurring only once. Sequenced material: PBMCs. The receptors derive from a human donor in good health (CMV status not recorded). Some clones in this sample may be carry-over from other donors' samples.

This chain uses TRBV12-3 or TRBV12-4 with TRBJ2-7, with 8 positions matching TRBD2. V trimming: 1 base; J trimming: 2 bases; junction bases outside the gene matches: 7. This CDR3 has 16 amino acids. CDR3 bases: TGTGCCAGCAGTTTAGGCTCCAGCGGGGGTACCTACGAGCAGTACTTC. Translation: CASSLGSSGGTYEQYF.

This chain links TRBV19 with TRBJ1-5, with D maybe TRBD1 (6 bases). Germline CDR1 reads LNHDA; CDR2 reads SQIVND (reference sequence). V was clipped by 1 base and J by 4 bases, with 11 bases between them. The CDR3 totals 15 residues. The CDR3 DNA reads as TGTGCCAGTAGTATAGGGACAGATATAAATCAGCCCCAGCATTTT. It encodes CASSIGTDINQPQHF.

The chain has TRBV2 and TRBJ1-4; 8 bases agree with TRBD1. The length of the CDR3 is 14 residues. Per the germline V gene, CDR1 is SNHLY and CDR2 is FYNNEI. V gave up 5 bases and J gave up 5 bases; unmatched junction bases: 4. CDR3: CASSRDRRNEKLFF. Here the CDR3 DNA reads TGTGCCAGCAGTCGGGACAGGCGGAATGAAAAACTGTTTTTT.

Many counts were recorded for this clonotype. V gene TRBV6-2 or TRBV6-3 combines with J gene TRBJ1-6; D uncertain. CDR3 length: 17 residues. Germline-derived CDR1 and CDR2 are MNHEY and SVGEGT. The germline V and J ends were trimmed by 4 bases and 4 bases, with 17 bases remaining between them. The CDR3 sequence: CASSSVDGQTYNSPLHF. CDR3 nucleotide sequence: TGTGCCAGCAGTTCGGTCGACGGGCAGACATATAATTCACCCCTCCACTTT.

Only a few counts were recorded for this clonotype. The gene calls are TRBV10-3 and TRBJ1-1; 7 bases are shared with TRBD1. V trimming: 4 bases; J trimming: 6 bases; junction bases outside the gene matches: 11. This CDR3 region has 15 residues. Germline lookup yields CDR1 ENHRY and CDR2 SYGVKD. The CDR3 nucleotides are TGTGCCATCAGTGTGCGGGGGACAGAGAAGGCTGAAGCTTTCTTT. Protein product: CAISVRGTEKAEAFF.

V usage is TRBV2 and J usage is TRBJ1-3, with D unresolved. Per the germline V gene, CDR1 is SNHLY and CDR2 is FYNNEI. The CDR3 length is 14 residues. Between the trimmed V and J ends, which lost 4 bases and 4 bases, there was a span of 11 bases. Here the CDR3 reads CASSGRGFGNTIYF. The CDR3 DNA reads as TGTGCCAGCAGTGGACGGGGTTTCGGAAACACCATATATTTT.

V usage is TRBV3-1 and J usage is TRBJ2-5; D tentatively reads TRBD1 or TRBD2 (6 bases each). From germline, CDR1 is LGHDT and CDR2 YNNKEL (reference sequence). The CDR3 is 18 amino acids. V dropped 1 base and J dropped 5 bases, with 23 bases sitting between them. The CDR3 protein is CASSQGGRVTGARETQYF. CDR3 bases: TGTGCCAGCAGCCAAGGCGGACGGGTCACGGGGGCGAGGGAGACCCAGTACTTC.

This clonotype has only a few counts. The chain joins TRBV12-3 or TRBV12-4 to TRBJ2-5, with 10 bases identical to TRBD1. Losses at the gene ends were 6 bases for V and 4 bases for J; bases not matched to a gene: 8. The CDR3 is made up of 15 amino acids. In DNA, the CDR3 is TGTGCCAGCAGGGGTGGGACAGGGGCGACAGAGACCCAGTACTTC. Translating gives CASRGGTGATETQYF.

As to this clonotype: A much larger clonotype is one base distant, so this may be a read error. The chain carries TRBV7-2 and TRBJ2-5, with D perhaps being TRBD1 or TRBD2 (7 bases each). CDR3 length: 16 amino acids. Germline CDR1 SGHTA, CDR2 FQGNSA. CDR3 in amino acids: CDSSEGGGGLQETQYF. DNA for the CDR3: TGTGACAGCTCCGAGGGAGGGGGCGGACTCCAGGAGACCCAGTACTTC.

The V and J genes are TRBV10-3 and TRBJ1-1, with a possible D match to TRBD1 (5 bases). V was trimmed by 6 bases and J by 0 bases, leaving 14 bases between them. The germline CDR1 and CDR2 sequences are ENHRY and SYGVKD. CDR3 length equals 15 residues. For the CDR3, the DNA is TGTGCCATCAGGGGGACCGTAGGGATGAACACTGAAGCTTTCTTT. This sequence encodes CAIRGTVGMNTEAFF.

This clonotype has a handful of counts. This chain connects TRBV11-2 to TRBJ2-5, with D tentatively TRBD1 (6 bases). Germline V gene data show CDR1 as SGHAT and CDR2 as FQNNGV. Trimming cost V 4 bases and J 4 bases, with 13 bases left between them. The CDR3 is 14 amino acids. The CDR3 region is CASSYNRDGETQYF. The DNA of the CDR3 is TGTGCCAGCAGCTACAACAGGGACGGAGAGACCCAGTACTTC.

This clonotype occurred a few times. CDR3: CASSSTSGGASPDTQYF. The DNA of the CDR3 is TGTGCCAGCAGTTCGACTAGCGGGGGGGCCTCTCCAGATACGCAGTATTTT. The chain recombines TRBV28 with TRBJ2-3; 14 bases match TRBD2. Germline V gives CDR1 MDHEN, CDR2 SYDVKM. The CDR3 length is 17 residues. The junction had 7 bases not matched to a gene; V was cut back by 4 bases and J by 4 bases.

V is TRBV25-1 and J is TRBJ1-2; 9 bases fit TRBD1. V shed 6 bases and J 6 bases; nucleotides not matched to a gene: 5. The CDR3 loop spans 13 amino acids. Per germline, CDR1 MGHDK and CDR2 SYGVNS. CDR3 DNA: TGTGCCAGCAGCGACAGGGGGAGTCATGGCTACACCTTC. Translation: CASSDRGSHGYTF.

This clonotype has more than one count but fewer than ten. The chain links TRBV6-5 to TRBJ1-5, with unresolved D. V shed 0 bases and J shed 0 bases, with 6 bases lying between them. The CDR3 contains 15 residues. Germline V gene data show CDR1 as MNHEY and CDR2 as SVGAGI. DNA of the CDR3: TGTGCCAGCAGTTACTCGATCGATAGCAATCAGCCCCAGCATTTT. Amino acid sequence: CASSYSIDSNQPQHF.

This clonotype was counted ten times or more. The genes are TRBV25-1 and TRBJ2-1; D remains ambiguous. The germline gives CDR1 MGHDK, CDR2 SYGVNS. The CDR3 contains 14 residues. V shed 6 bases and J shed 1 base, with 10 bases lying between them. The CDR3 protein is CASRFGQSYNEQFF. The CDR3 DNA reads as TGTGCCAGCAGGTTCGGGCAGTCCTACAATGAGCAGTTCTTC.

This clonotype showed up just a few times. The chain uses TRBV19 and TRBJ2-7; D is ambiguous. This CDR3 region has 11 residues. Trimming stripped 4 bases from V and 6 bases from J, with 7 bases between. Germline CDR1 reads LNHDA; CDR2 reads SQIVND (reference sequence). The CDR3 is CASSNYGEQYF. CDR3 DNA sequence: TGTGCCAGTAGTAACTACGGCGAGCAGTACTTC.

This clonotype was observed a handful of times. This sequence joins TRBV12-3 or TRBV12-4 and TRBJ2-7; D not certain. The CDR3 has 14 amino acids. Trimming shortened V by 0 bases and J by 2 bases, and 8 bases separated the two germline ends. CDR3 in DNA: TGTGCCAGCAGTTTAGCTATTACCACCTACGAGCAGTACTTC. Translated, it gives CASSLAITTYEQYF.

This clonotype was seen repeatedly, ten times or more. The chain has TRBV7-2 and TRBJ1-1, with 8 nucleotides matching TRBD1. CDR1 and CDR2 (germline): SGHTA, FQGNSA. This CDR3 is built from 14 residues. V was pared by 5 bases and J by 4 bases, with 6 bases of the junction left unmatched. Written as DNA, the CDR3 is TGTGCCAGCAGCGGACCGGACAGGGTCACTGAAGCTTTCTTT. Translating it yields CASSGPDRVTEAFF. Full variable domain (missing parts from reference TRBV7-2 and TRBJ1-1): GAGVSQSPSNKVTEKGKDVELRCDPISGHTALYWYRQSLGQGLEFLIYFQGNSAPDKSGLPSDRFSAERTGGSVSTLTIQRTQQEDSAVYLCASSGPDRVTEAFFGQGTRLTVV.

This clonotype appeared a few times. The J gene is TRBJ2-3, the V gene TRBV20-1, with D hard to call. Trimming pared 3 bases from V and 3 bases from J, leaving 10 bases between. The CDR3 contains 13 residues. Germline V gene lookup returns CDR1 DFQATT and CDR2 SNEGSKA (reference sequence). The CDR3 DNA is TGCAGTGCTAGTTATGTGGTAACAGATACGCAGTATTTT. As protein: CSASYVVTDTQYF.

V is TRBV6-5 and J is TRBJ1-1; tentatively, D is TRBD1 (6 bases). Trimming removed 0 bases at V and 10 bases at J, with 18 bases between. The CDR3 has 15 amino acids. Germline V CDR1 and CDR2: MNHEY, SVGAGI. CDR3 coding DNA: TGTGCCAGCAGTTACTCGTGGCGTCTTCAAGGGGGAGCTTTCTTT. This translates into CASSYSWRLQGGAFF.

This clonotype is classed as medium-sized. The germline gene is not matched at one end of the junction; a read error may be the cause. The V call is TRBV19, the J call TRBJ2-5; TRBD1 or TRBD2 may be the D gene (5 bases each). This CDR3 comprises 12 residues. The germline V gene encodes CDR1 LNHDA and CDR2 SQIVND (reference sequence). The CDR3 spells CASSIGDPPRHF. As DNA, the CDR3 is TGTGCCAGTAGTATTGGGGACCCTCCTCGACACTTC.

There are a few counts of this clonotype. The V gene is TRBV10-3, the J gene TRBJ1-5, with a weak D call TRBD1 (6 bases). Germline CDR1 ENHRY, CDR2 SYGVKD. The length of the CDR3 is 14 residues. Trimming pared 10 bases from V and 2 bases from J, leaving 15 bases between. In DNA form, the CDR3 reads TGTGCCACCCGACAGGTTTCCGGCAATCAGCCCCAGCATTTT. Protein: CATRQVSGNQPQHF.

This clonotype has ten or more counts. The gene calls are TRBV12-3 or TRBV12-4 and TRBJ2-5, with D perhaps being TRBD1 or TRBD2 (5 bases each). This CDR3 contains 15 residues. V lost 6 bases, J lost 4 bases, and 18 bases lay in between. The DNA for the CDR3 is TGTGCCAGCAGGTCCGGTGTGGGGGTAGGAGAGACCCAGTACTTC. Protein sequence: CASRSGVGVGETQYF.

As to this clonotype: A much larger clone sits a single nucleotide away, making a read error possible. The chain couples TRBV4-1 to TRBJ1-5; D remains unclear. CDR1 and CDR2 from the germline V gene are MGHRA and YSYEKL. There are 15 residues in the CDR3. CDR3 residues: CASSQDRNLNQTQHF. The CDR3 nucleotides are TGCGCCAGCAGCCAAGATCGCAACCTCAATCAGACCCAGCATTTT.

This clonotype was seen ten or more times. This chain links TRBV2 with TRBJ1-1; D uncertain. Germline V gene lookup returns CDR1 SNHLY and CDR2 FYNNEI. Trimming removed 3 bases from V and 1 base from J, with 9 bases in between. There are 14 residues in the CDR3. CDR3 amino acids: CASSDWQQNTEAFF. In nucleotides, the CDR3 is TGTGCCAGCAGTGACTGGCAGCAGAACACTGAAGCTTTCTTT.

V gene TRBV20-1 combines with J gene TRBJ2-5; a possible D gene is TRBD2 (6 bases). The CDR3 has 15 amino acids. From germline, CDR1 is DFQATT and CDR2 SNEGSKA (reference sequence). V was cut by 3 bases and J by 4 bases, with 18 bases left in between. CDR3 loop: CSASINGPGGETQYF. CDR3 bases: TGCAGTGCTAGTATTAATGGCCCCGGGGGAGAGACCCAGTACTTC.

This clonotype was seen at least ten times. The chain couples TRBV6-1 to TRBJ1-6; the D gene is possibly TRBD1 (6 bases). CDR1 and CDR2 (germline): MNHNS, SASEGT. V was pared by 5 bases and J by 0 bases, with 11 bases between. This CDR3 comprises 16 residues. CDR3 sequence reads: CASSHRVSSYNSPLHF. The CDR3 nucleotides read TGTGCCAGCAGTCACAGGGTTAGCTCCTATAATTCACCCCTCCACTTT.

This clonotype was seen many times. CDR3 coding DNA: TGTGCCAGCAGCCAACTCGGCGGGGTAACGACCTCACCCCTCCACTTT. Amino acid sequence: CASSQLGGVTTSPLHF. The chain couples TRBV11-2 to TRBJ1-6; D is undetermined. The germline CDR1 and CDR2 sequences are SGHAT and FQNNGV. With 5 bases removed from V and 10 bases from J, the gap between germline ends came to 21 bases. The CDR3 loop spans 16 amino acids.